Following are 12 T cell receptor beta chains from one sample sequenced in a study of cytomegalovirus exposure and HLA in healthy donors. The PCR was carried out with 60 Vbeta primers and 13 Jbeta primers. Here immunoSEQ multiplex PCR was the method, and the copy in TCRdb shows in-frame clones only, minus some. This table holds 160,000 or so clones, approximately 84% found once. Sequenced: PBMCs. The receptor source for this set is a man over 45 in good health and CMV-seropositive.

CDR3 residues: CASSLSSRRGTEAFF. DNA for the CDR3: TGCGCCAGCAGCTTATCATCCCGTAGGGGCACTGAAGCTTTCTTT. This chain links TRBV5-1 with TRBJ1-1; maybe TRBD1 (5 bases). V dropped 2 bases and J dropped 4 bases, with 15 bases sitting between them. Germline CDR1 and CDR2: SGHRS and YFSETQ. This CDR3 region has 15 residues.

The chain couples TRBV11-1 to TRBJ2-5; 13 bases fit TRBD2. V lost 6 bases to trimming and J lost 5 bases; unmatched junction nucleotides: 6. There are 15 residues in the CDR3. CDR1 and CDR2 (germline): SGHAT, FQDESV (reference sequence). The CDR3, as DNA: TGTGCCAGCAGAAGGACTAGCGGGAGTGGCGAGACCCAGTACTTC. Translating it yields CASRRTSGSGETQYF.

This clone was seen more than once but under ten times. The chain carries TRBV27 and TRBJ2-4, with 14 bases matching TRBD2. J lost 1 base, V lost 7 bases, and 3 bases had no gene match. CDR1 MNHEY and CDR2 SMNVEV come from the germline V gene (reference sequence). The CDR3 length is 16 residues. The CDR3 region has the DNA TGTGCCAGCACCGGGACTAGCGGGAGTGCCAAAAACATTCAGTACTTC. Translated: CASTGTSGSAKNIQYF.

The CDR3 region is CASSEQGSGLYNEQFF. CDR3 DNA sequence: TGTGCCAGCAGTGAACAAGGTAGCGGGCTCTACAATGAGCAGTTCTTC. The V and J genes are TRBV2 and TRBJ2-1, with 7 positions matching TRBD2. J lost 3 bases, V lost 2 bases, and 7 bases had no gene match. Germline V gives CDR1 SNHLY, CDR2 FYNNEI. The CDR3 is 16 residues long.

The chain links TRBV2 to TRBJ1-5, with 9 nucleotides matching TRBD1. J lost 3 bases, V lost 5 bases, and 5 bases had no gene match. The length of the CDR3 is 15 residues. Per the germline V gene, CDR1 is SNHLY and CDR2 is FYNNEI. For the CDR3, the DNA is TGTGCCAGCAGTTCCGGGACAGGGCTCAATCAGCCCCAGCATTTT. It is translated as CASSSGTGLNQPQHF.

This clone came up once. This chain uses TRBV5-1 with TRBJ1-3, with 7 bases identical to TRBD1. This CDR3 has 14 residues. The germline V gene has CDR1 SGHRS and CDR2 YFSETQ. The junction had 2 bases not matched to a gene; V was cut back by 4 bases and J by 1 base. CDR3 sequence (DNA): TGCGCCAGCAGCCGACAGGGATCTGGAAACACCATATATTTT. This encodes CASSRQGSGNTIYF.

The genes are TRBV5-4 and TRBJ1-3, with 8 bases aligning to TRBD1. Trimming at V came to 1 base and at J to 8 bases, leaving 8 bases not matched to a gene. The CDR3 contains 15 residues. CDR1 and CDR2 from the germline V gene are SGHNT and YYREEE (reference sequence). The CDR3 reads CASSLKTGVKDTIYF. The CDR3 DNA reads TGTGCCAGCAGCTTGAAGACAGGGGTAAAGGACACCATATATTTT.

The sample holds a few counts of this clone. The CDR3 here is CASSSGTGAGNTIYF. The CDR3 DNA reads as TGCGCCAGCAGCTCCGGGACAGGGGCTGGAAACACCATATATTTT. The J gene is TRBJ1-3, the V gene TRBV5-1; 10 bases map to TRBD1. Looked up from germline, CDR1 is SGHRS and CDR2 is YFSETQ. The V segment lost 3 bases and the J segment 2 bases; nucleotides outside the gene matches: 2. This CDR3 has 15 residues.

The chain is built from TRBV10-1 and TRBJ1-2; D not certain. The CDR3 extends over 13 amino acids. The germline V gene has CDR1 WNHNN and CDR2 SYGVQD (reference sequence). V was cut by 6 bases and J by 2 bases, with 10 bases left in between. CDR3: CASSPGINYGYTF. CDR3 nucleotide sequence: TGCGCCAGCAGCCCGGGGATAAACTATGGCTACACCTTC.

The chain couples TRBV5-1 to TRBJ1-2; 8 bases align to TRBD1. There are 15 residues in the CDR3. The V gene's germline CDR1 is SGHRS and CDR2 YFSETQ. With 0 bases clipped from V and 8 bases from J, the junction kept 9 bases outside the gene matches. The CDR3 DNA reads as TGCGCCAGCAGCTTGGTGGGGGCAGACAGGGGCGGCTACACCTTC. This codes for CASSLVGADRGGYTF.

The J gene is TRBJ1-3, the V gene TRBV7-9; the D is unclear. The CDR3 consists of 14 residues. The ends were cut back, 4 bases at V and 4 bases at J, with 11 bases in the middle. The V gene's germline CDR1 is SEHNR and CDR2 FQNEAQ (reference sequence). CDR3 DNA sequence: TGTGCCAGCAGCTCAGAGGGAATGGGAAACACCATATATTTT. This codes for CASSSEGMGNTIYF.

V and J are TRBV9 and TRBJ1-4, with D hard to call. CDR1 is SGDLS, CDR2 YYNGEE, per germline. This CDR3 spans 14 amino acids. V lost 3 bases and J 3 bases, leaving 9 bases between the germline ends. CDR3 sequence reads: CASSASSANEKLFF. CDR3 DNA sequence: TGTGCCAGCAGCGCCAGTAGCGCTAATGAAAAACTGTTTTTT.